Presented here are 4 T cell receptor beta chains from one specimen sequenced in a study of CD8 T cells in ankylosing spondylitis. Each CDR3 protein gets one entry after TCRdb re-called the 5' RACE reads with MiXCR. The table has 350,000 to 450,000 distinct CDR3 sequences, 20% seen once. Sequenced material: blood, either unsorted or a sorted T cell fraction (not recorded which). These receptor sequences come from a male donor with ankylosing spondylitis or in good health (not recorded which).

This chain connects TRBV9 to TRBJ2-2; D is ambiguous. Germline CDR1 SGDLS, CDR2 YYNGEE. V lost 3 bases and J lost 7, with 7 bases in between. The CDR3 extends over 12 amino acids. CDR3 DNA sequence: TGTGCCAGCAGCGCCCGTTTCGGGGAGCTGTTTTTT. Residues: CASSARFGELFF.

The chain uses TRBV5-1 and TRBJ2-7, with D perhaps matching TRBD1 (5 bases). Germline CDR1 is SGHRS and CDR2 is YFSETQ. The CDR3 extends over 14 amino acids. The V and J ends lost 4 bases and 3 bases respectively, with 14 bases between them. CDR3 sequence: CASSGAVLGYEQYF. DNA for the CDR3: TGCGCCAGCAGCGGGGCCGTGTTAGGCTACGAGCAGTACTTC.

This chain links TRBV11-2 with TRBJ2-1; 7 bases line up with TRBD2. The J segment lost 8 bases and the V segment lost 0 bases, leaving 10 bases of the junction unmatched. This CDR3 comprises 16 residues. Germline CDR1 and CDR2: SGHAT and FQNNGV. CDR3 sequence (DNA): TGTGCCAGCAGCTTAGATCTGGCTAGCGGCGGGCATGAGCAGTTCTTC. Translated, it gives CASSLDLASGGHEQFF.

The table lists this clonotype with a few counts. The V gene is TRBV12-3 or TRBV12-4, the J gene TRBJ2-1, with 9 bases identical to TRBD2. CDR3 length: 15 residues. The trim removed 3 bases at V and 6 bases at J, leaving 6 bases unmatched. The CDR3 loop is CASSLSGGGANEQFF. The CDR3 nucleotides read TGTGCCAGCAGTTTGTCAGGCGGGGGGGCCAATGAGCAGTTCTTC.